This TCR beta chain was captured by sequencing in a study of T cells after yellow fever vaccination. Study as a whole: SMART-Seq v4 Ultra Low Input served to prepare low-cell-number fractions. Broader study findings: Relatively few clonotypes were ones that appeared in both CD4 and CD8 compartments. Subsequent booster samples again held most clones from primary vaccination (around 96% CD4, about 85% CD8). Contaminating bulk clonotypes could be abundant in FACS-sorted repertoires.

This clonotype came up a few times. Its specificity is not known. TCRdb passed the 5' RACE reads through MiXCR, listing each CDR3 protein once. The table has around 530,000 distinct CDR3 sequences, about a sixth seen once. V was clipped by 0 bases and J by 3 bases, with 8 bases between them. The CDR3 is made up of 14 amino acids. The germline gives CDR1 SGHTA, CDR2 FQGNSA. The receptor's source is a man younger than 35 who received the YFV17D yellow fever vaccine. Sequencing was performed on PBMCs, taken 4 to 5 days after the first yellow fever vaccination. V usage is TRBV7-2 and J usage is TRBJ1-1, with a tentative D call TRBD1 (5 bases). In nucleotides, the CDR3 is TGTGCCAGCAGCTTAGCGGGGGAGTACACTGAAGCTTTCTTT. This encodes CASSLAGEYTEAFF.